This T cell receptor beta chain came from a study of beta chain features in type 1 diabetes. Study summary: There was similarity between patients and healthy donors in age, gender and cell yields. Study-wide points: A closer apparent resemblance between naive, central memory and Treg TCRB repertoires was seen in patients than in healthy donors. Shorter TCRB CDR3s, moderately but significantly so, were found in Type 1 diabetes patients in all four CD4+ subsets.

This clone was seen a few times. Its target is unknown. One heparinised draw of blood, averaging approximately 110 mL, came from each donor. Germline assignment: CDR1 SGHRS and CDR2 YFSETQ. V lost 4 bases to trimming and J lost 6 bases, with 18 bases between them. The CDR3 length is 15 residues. Of the isolated RNA, all was reverse transcribed, and so the sequenced material was expressed TCRB transcripts. The data were produced by immunoSEQ multiplex PCR, yet TCRdb's version contains in-frame clones alone and is incomplete. The sample lists 300,000 to 350,000 clones, roughly 13% occurring once. V and J are TRBV5-1 and TRBJ2-3, with a weak D call TRBD1 (6 bases). This clonotype was sampled from a woman younger than 35 with type 1 diabetes. The sample taken for sequencing was naive CD4+ T cells from blood. The CDR3 DNA reads TGCGCCAGCAGCCCAGGGGATAGTCATATTGATACGCAGTATTTT. Protein product: CASSPGDSHIDTQYF.